This entry lists 14 T cell receptor beta chains sequenced from one sample in a study of beta chain features in type 1 diabetes. Investigators reverse transcribed all isolated RNA, so they sequenced expressed TCRB transcripts. Assay used: immunoSEQ multiplex PCR; TCRdb lists only in-frame clones, some missing. The sample yields about 320,000 clones, 14% seen once. The sample comprised central memory CD4+ T cells from blood. Receptors originate from a man aged 25-40 years in good health.

This clone was found once. This chain joins TRBV7-2 and TRBJ2-7; TRBD2 agrees at 10 bases. CDR1 SGHTA and CDR2 FQGNSA come from the germline V gene. The CDR3 spans 16 residues. V lost 1 base to trimming and J lost 4 bases; unmatched junction nucleotides: 7. The CDR3 nucleotides are TGTGCCAGCAGCTTAGGTCAGGTAGCGGGAGGTTACGAGCAGTACGTC. Its translation is CASSLGQVAGGYEQYV.

The sample holds a few counts of this clone. CDR3 loop: CASSGRTGGGTEAFF. DNA of the CDR3: TGTGCCAGCAGCGGTCGGACAGGGGGCGGCACTGAAGCTTTCTTT. The chain has TRBV7-2 and TRBJ1-1; 11 bases are shared with TRBD1. Germline values: CDR1 SGHTA, CDR2 FQGNSA. The CDR3 runs 15 residues. Trimming took 5 bases from V and 4 from J; bases not matched to a gene: 6. The full variable domain, with the rest looked up from reference TRBV7-2 and TRBJ1-1, is GAGVSQSPSNKVTEKGKDVELRCDPISGHTALYWYRQSLGQGLEFLIYFQGNSAPDKSGLPSDRFSAERTGGSVSTLTIQRTQQEDSAVYLCASSGRTGGGTEAFFGQGTRLTVV.

The chain combines TRBV29-1 with TRBJ2-1, with 11 bases matching TRBD2. The CDR3 extends over 15 amino acids. Germline CDR1 SQVTM, CDR2 ANQGSEA. V trimming: 6 bases; J trimming: 5 bases; junction bases outside the gene matches: 9. The CDR3 bases are TGCAGCGTCTCTCCCGGGACTAGCGGAAACAATGAGCAGTTCTTC. Protein sequence: CSVSPGTSGNNEQFF.

The V gene is TRBV5-6, the J gene TRBJ1-1; D gene uncertain. V gave up 1 base and J gave up 7 bases, with 8 bases separating them. The CDR3 is 12 amino acids. Germline loops: CDR1 SGHDT, CDR2 YYEEEE. Here the CDR3 DNA reads TGTGCCAGCAGCTTGTTGCGTGGTGAAGCTTTCTTT. It yields the protein CASSLLRGEAFF. The full variable domain, its missing parts supplied by reference TRBV5-6 and TRBJ1-1, is DAGVTQSPTHLIKTRGQQVTLRCSPKSGHDTVSWYQQALGQGPQFIFQYYEEEERQRGNFPDRFSGHQFPNYSSELNVNALLLGDSALYLCASSLLRGEAFFGQGTRLTVV.

V is TRBV7-2 and J is TRBJ2-5, with 8 nucleotides matching TRBD1. Germline trimming cut 4 bases from V and 3 bases from J; bases unmatched to any gene: 7. This CDR3 region has 15 residues. Germline V gene lookup returns CDR1 SGHTA and CDR2 FQGNSA. The CDR3 loop is CASSYQTGVKETQYF. DNA of the CDR3: TGTGCCAGCAGCTACCAGACAGGGGTAAAAGAGACCCAGTACTTC. The whole variable domain, filled in from reference TRBV7-2 and TRBJ2-5, reads GAGVSQSPSNKVTEKGKDVELRCDPISGHTALYWYRQSLGQGLEFLIYFQGNSAPDKSGLPSDRFSAERTGGSVSTLTIQRTQQEDSAVYLCASSYQTGVKETQYFGPGTRLLVL.

This clone turned up a few times. This sequence joins TRBV4-2 and TRBJ1-3; the match to TRBD1 covers 9 bases. Trimming cost V 3 bases and J 4 bases; bases outside gene matches: 4. In germline, CDR1 is LGHNA, CDR2 YNFKEQ. This CDR3 is built from 15 residues. CDR3 protein: CASSHPGTGGNTIYF. The CDR3 region has the DNA TGTGCCAGCAGCCACCCCGGGACAGGGGGAAACACCATATATTTT.

In its sample, this clone was seen a few times. V and J are TRBV27 and TRBJ1-1; D gene ambiguous. The germline gives CDR1 MNHEY, CDR2 SMNVEV (reference sequence). Trimming cost V 5 bases and J 8 bases, with 9 bases left between them. The CDR3 length is 11 residues. The DNA of the CDR3 is TGTGCCAGCAGTCGGGTGGCGGAAGCTTTCTTT. It encodes CASSRVAEAFF.

There are a few counts of this clone. This specimen includes other DNA sequences encoding the same CDR3. This chain connects TRBV4-2 to TRBJ1-1; D is uncertain. V shed 1 base and J shed 2 bases, with 2 bases lying between them. The germline V gene has CDR1 LGHNA and CDR2 YNFKEQ. The CDR3 runs 12 residues. The CDR3 coding sequence is TGTGCCAGCAGCCAAGTAAACACTGAAGCTTTCTTT. Translating it yields CASSQVNTEAFF.

This clone occurred many times. The chain combines TRBV14 with TRBJ1-2; 7 bases are a match to TRBD1. Looked up from germline, CDR1 is SGHDN and CDR2 is FVKESK. With 4 bases clipped from V and 8 bases from J, the junction kept 10 bases outside the gene matches. The CDR3 extends over 14 amino acids. The CDR3 nucleotides are TGTGCCAGCAGCCTTTACACAGGGGCTGGCGGCTACACCTTC. It yields the protein CASSLYTGAGGYTF.

This chain uses TRBV15 with TRBJ2-7; D might be TRBD2 (5 bases). The germline V gene has CDR1 LNHNV and CDR2 YYDKDF (reference sequence). The CDR3 contains 14 residues. With 3 bases removed from V and 5 bases from J, the gap between germline ends came to 14 bases. The chain's CDR3 is CATSSFGVRNEQYF. The CDR3 DNA reads as TGTGCCACCAGCAGTTTCGGGGTGAGGAACGAGCAGTACTTC. Supplemented by reference TRBV15 and TRBJ2-7, the full variable domain reads DAMVIQNPRYQVTQFGKPVTLSCSQTLNHNVMYWYQQKSSQAPKLLFHYYDKDFNNEADTPDNFQSRRPNTSFCFLDIRSPGLGDTAMYLCATSSFGVRNEQYFGPGTRLTVT.

J is TRBJ1-1 and V is TRBV19; possibly TRBD1 for D (6 bases). CDR3 size: 16 residues. Germline CDR1 reads LNHDA; CDR2 reads SQIVND (reference sequence). Trimming stripped 7 bases from V and 0 bases from J, with 18 bases between. The CDR3, as DNA: TGTGCCAGTAAAATGCGGTCCGCAGGGGTGAACACTGAAGCTTTCTTT. Translating gives CASKMRSAGVNTEAFF.

This clone occurred a few times. The V gene is TRBV4-2, the J gene TRBJ1-5; D call uncertain. This CDR3 is 14 amino acids long. The V end lost 1 base, the J end lost 3 bases, and 7 bases lay between the germline ends. CDR1 and CDR2 (germline): LGHNA, YNFKEQ. The CDR3 bases are TGTGCCAGCAGCCAAGCGCAGAACAATCAGCCCCAGCATTTT. It translates to CASSQAQNNQPQHF.

The chain combines TRBV5-5 with TRBJ2-3; D remains ambiguous. The CDR3 length is 15 residues. From germline, CDR1 is SGHKS and CDR2 YYEKEE (reference sequence). V lost 2 bases and J 0 bases, leaving 10 bases between the germline ends. The CDR3 spells CASSFEVTSTDTQYF. The CDR3 DNA sequence: TGTGCCAGCAGCTTTGAAGTAACTAGCACAGATACGCAGTATTTT.

The chain links TRBV12-5 to TRBJ2-1; 7 bases line up with TRBD1. V was pared by 5 bases and J by 6 bases, with 13 bases of the junction left unmatched. The length of the CDR3 is 16 residues. CDR1 and CDR2 from the germline V gene are LGHNT and FRNRAP. The CDR3 coding sequence is TGTGCTAGTGGTCTCGTCCCGAACAGGGGCCGCAATGAGCAGTTCTTC. Protein product: CASGLVPNRGRNEQFF.